This T cell receptor (beta chain) was obtained from a study of persistence of HIV-infected CD4 T cells. Study-level background: Anti-CD3/anti-CD28 stimulation activated a higher proportion of cells than antigen stimulation, with lower memory fraction.

This nonspecific control used anti-CD3/anti-CD28 bead stimulation of CD4+ T cells. Responding CD4+ T cells were sorted by upregulation of both CD40 ligand and CD69. Adults with HIV-1 started suppressive ART while chronically infected. Inclusion required CMV-positive serology and CD4+ counts above 400 cells/uL. This was the immunoSEQ version 4 assay in survey mode. Produced via immunoSEQ multiplex PCR; TCRdb's table is partial and in-frame only. The sample consists of tens of thousands of clones, 91% of them appearing once. Concerning this clone: The antigen is not known.

Germline CDR1 is KGHSH and CDR2 is LQKENI. The ends lost 6 bases at V and 0 bases at J; junction bases unmatched: 9. The CDR3 contains 17 residues. Sequenced here: CD4+ T cells sorted from PBMCs after roughly 20-hour stimulation, sampled from a patient who received antiretroviral therapy. This sequence originates from an adult man with HIV who was CMV-seropositive. The chain recombines TRBV18 with TRBJ1-5; TRBD1 aligns across 9 bases. The CDR3 sequence: CASSRGQGMNSNQPQHF. The CDR3 region has the DNA TGTGCCAGCTCTCGCGGACAGGGGATGAATAGCAATCAGCCCCAGCATTTT.